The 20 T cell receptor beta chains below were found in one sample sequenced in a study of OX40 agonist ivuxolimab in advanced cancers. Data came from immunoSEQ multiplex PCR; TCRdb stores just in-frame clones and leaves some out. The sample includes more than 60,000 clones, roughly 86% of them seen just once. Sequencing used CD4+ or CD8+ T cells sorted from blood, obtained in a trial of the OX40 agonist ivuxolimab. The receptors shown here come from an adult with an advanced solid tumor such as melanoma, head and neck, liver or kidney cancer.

The CDR3 nucleotides read TGTGCCAGCAGCTCCGGGTCTACGGCGGGGACCCAGTACTTC. Amino acids: CASSSGSTAGTQYF. The gene calls are TRBV7-2 and TRBJ2-5; perhaps TRBD2 as D (5 bases). This CDR3 region has 14 residues. Between the trimmed V and J ends, which lost 4 bases and 7 bases, there was a span of 16 bases. Germline V gene sequence: CDR1 SGHTA, CDR2 FQGNSA.

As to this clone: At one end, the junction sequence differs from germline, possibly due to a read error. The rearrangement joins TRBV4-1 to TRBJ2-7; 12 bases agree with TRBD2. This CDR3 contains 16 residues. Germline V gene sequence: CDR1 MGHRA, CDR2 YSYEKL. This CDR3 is CASSQGLAGANYAQYF. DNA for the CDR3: TGCGCCAGCAGCCAAGGACTAGCGGGGGCCAACTACGCGCAGTACTTC.

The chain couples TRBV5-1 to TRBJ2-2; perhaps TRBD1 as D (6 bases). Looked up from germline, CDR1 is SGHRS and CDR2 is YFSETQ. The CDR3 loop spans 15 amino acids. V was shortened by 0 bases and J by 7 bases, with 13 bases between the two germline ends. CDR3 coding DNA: TGCGCCAGCAGCTTGGTCCAGGGGTCCGGCGGGGAGCTGTTTTTT. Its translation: CASSLVQGSGGELFF.

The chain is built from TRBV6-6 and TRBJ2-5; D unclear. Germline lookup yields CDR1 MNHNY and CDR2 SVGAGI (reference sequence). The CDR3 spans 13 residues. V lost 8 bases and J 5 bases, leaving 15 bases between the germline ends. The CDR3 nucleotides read TGTGCCAGCGCCCTAGGGTCTCGGGAGACCCAGTACTTC. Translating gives CASALGSRETQYF.

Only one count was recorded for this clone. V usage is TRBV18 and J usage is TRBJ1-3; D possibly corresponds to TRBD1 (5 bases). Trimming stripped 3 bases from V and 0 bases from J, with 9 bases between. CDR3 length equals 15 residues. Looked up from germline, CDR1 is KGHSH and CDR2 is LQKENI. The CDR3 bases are TGTGCCAGCTCACCGGGGCAAGGCTCTGGAAACACCATATATTTT. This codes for CASSPGQGSGNTIYF.

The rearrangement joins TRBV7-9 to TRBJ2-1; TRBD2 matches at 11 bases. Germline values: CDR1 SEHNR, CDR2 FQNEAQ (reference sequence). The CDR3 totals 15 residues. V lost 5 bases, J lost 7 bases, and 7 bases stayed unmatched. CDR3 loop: CASSPLAGGLNEQFF. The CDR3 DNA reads TGTGCCAGCAGCCCATTAGCGGGGGGGTTGAATGAGCAGTTCTTC. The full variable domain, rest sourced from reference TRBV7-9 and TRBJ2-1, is DTGVSQNPRHKITKRGQNVTFRCDPISEHNRLYWYRQTLGQGPEFLTYFQNEAQLEKSRLLSDRFSAERPKGSFSTLEIQRTEQGDSAMYLCASSPLAGGLNEQFFGPGTRLTVL.

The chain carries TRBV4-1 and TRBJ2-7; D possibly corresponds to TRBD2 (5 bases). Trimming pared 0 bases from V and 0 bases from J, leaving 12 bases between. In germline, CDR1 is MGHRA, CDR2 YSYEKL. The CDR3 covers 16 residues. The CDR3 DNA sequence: TGCGCCAGCAGCCAAGATCGCAGGAGGAGCTCCTACGAGCAGTACTTC. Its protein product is CASSQDRRRSSYEQYF.

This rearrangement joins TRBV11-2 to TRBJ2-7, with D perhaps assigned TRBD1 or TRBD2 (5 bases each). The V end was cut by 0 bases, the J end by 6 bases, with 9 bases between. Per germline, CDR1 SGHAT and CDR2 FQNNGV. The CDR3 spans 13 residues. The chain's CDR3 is CASSLDPGAEQYF. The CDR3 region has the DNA TGTGCCAGCAGCTTAGATCCCGGGGCCGAGCAGTACTTC.

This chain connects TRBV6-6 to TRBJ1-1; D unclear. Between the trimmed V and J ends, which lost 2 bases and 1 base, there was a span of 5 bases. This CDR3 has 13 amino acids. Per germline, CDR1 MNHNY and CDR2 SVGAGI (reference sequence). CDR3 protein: CASSYGQNTEAFF. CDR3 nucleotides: TGTGCCAGCAGTTACGGCCAGAACACTGAAGCTTTCTTT.

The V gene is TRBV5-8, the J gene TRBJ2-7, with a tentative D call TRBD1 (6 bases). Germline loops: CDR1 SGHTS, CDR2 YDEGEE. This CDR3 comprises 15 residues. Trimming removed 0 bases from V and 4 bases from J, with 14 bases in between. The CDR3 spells CASSLGLGAGYEQYF. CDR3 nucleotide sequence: TGTGCCAGCAGCTTGGGATTGGGGGCCGGATACGAGCAGTACTTC.

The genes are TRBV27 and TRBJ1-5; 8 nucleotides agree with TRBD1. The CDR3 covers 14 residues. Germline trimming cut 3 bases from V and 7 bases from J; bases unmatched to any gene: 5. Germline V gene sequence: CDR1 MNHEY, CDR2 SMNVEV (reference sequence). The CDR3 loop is CASSFGTGGQPQHF. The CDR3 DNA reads TGTGCCAGCAGTTTTGGAACAGGGGGGCAGCCCCAGCATTTT.

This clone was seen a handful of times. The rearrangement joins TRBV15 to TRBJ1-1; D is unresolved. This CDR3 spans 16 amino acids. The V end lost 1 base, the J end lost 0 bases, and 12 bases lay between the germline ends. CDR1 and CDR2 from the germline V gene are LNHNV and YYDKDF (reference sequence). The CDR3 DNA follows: TGTGCCACCAGCAGAGCCCCTCCTACAGTGAACACTGAAGCTTTCTTT. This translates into CATSRAPPTVNTEAFF.

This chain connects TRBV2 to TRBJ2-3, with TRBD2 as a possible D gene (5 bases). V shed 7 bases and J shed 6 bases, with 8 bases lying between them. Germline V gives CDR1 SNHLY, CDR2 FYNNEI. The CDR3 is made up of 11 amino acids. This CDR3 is CASNLADTQYF. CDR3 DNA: TGTGCCAGCAATTTAGCGGATACGCAGTATTTT.

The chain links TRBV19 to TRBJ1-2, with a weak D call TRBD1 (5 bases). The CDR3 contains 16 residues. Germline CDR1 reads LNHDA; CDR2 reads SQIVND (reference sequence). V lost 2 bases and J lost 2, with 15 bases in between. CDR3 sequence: CASSIPAGRENYGYTF. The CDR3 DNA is TGTGCCAGTAGTATACCAGCGGGACGGGAAAACTATGGCTACACCTTC.

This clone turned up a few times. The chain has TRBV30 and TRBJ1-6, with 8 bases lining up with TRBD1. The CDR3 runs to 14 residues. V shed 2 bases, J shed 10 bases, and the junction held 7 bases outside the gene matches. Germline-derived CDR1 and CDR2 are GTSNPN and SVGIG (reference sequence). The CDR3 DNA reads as TGTGCCTGGAGTCGGACAGGGTCTGAATCACCCCTCCACTTT. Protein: CAWSRTGSESPLHF.

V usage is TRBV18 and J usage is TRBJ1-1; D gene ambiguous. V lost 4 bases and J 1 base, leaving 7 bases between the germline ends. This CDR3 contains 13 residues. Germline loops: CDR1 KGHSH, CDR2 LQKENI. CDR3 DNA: TGTGCCAGCTCACAACAGCGGAACACTGAAGCTTTCTTT. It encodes CASSQQRNTEAFF.

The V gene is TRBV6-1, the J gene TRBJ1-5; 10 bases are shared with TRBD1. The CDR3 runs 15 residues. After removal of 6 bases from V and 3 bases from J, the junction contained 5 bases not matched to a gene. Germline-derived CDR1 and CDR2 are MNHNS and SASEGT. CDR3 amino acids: CASSEDRGDNQPQHF. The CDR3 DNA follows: TGTGCCAGCAGCGAGGACAGGGGGGACAATCAGCCCCAGCATTTT.

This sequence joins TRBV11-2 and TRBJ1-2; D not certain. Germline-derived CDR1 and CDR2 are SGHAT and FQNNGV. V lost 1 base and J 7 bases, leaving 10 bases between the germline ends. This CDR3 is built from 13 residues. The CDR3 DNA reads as TGTGCCAGCAGCTTAGCTCCAGCCCCTGGCTACACCTTC. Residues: CASSLAPAPGYTF.

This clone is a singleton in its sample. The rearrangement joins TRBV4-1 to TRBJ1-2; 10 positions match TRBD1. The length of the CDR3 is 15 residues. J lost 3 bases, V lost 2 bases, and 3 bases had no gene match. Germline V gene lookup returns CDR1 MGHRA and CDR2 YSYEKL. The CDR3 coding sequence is TGCGCCAGCAGCCAACCGGGACAGGGGTACTATGGCTACACCTTC. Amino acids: CASSQPGQGYYGYTF.

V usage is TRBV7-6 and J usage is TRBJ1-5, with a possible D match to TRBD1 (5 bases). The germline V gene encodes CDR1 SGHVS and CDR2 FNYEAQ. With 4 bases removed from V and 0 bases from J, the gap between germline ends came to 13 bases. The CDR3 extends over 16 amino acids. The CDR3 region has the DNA TGTGCCAGCAGCTCTGTCGGGGCGGCTAGCAATCAGCCCCAGCATTTT. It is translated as CASSSVGAASNQPQHF.